The TCR beta chain described here comes from a study of blood T cell repertoires in COVID-19. Overall study: The origin of the acute and convalescent COVID-19 samples was the United States, Italy and Spain. Nucleic acid was either cDNA or gDNA, and it came from T cells, B-cell-depleted T cells, or PBMCs.

This clone occurred a few times. Original processing methods: It was from reference gene primer amplification that nucleated cell counts were estimated. The table came from immunoSEQ multiplex PCR; TCRdb's copy has only in-frame clones and leaves some out. That table furnishes V, J and clone size, whereas the DNA furnished D and trimming. The sample shows about 94,000 clones, about 80% of them seen only once. The CDR3 has 17 residues. Looked up from germline, CDR1 is SQVTM and CDR2 is ANQGSEA. V gave up 7 bases and J gave up 1 base; unmatched junction bases: 17. Sequencing was carried out using peripheral blood. The sequence derives from a man in his fifties or sixties with acute or convalescent COVID-19. The rearrangement uses TRBV29-1 and TRBJ2-5, with TRBD2 matching 8 bases. The DNA for the CDR3 is TGCAGCGCTCCTAATCCCCGCGGGCTAGCGGGCCAAGAGACCCAGTACTTC. It yields the protein CSAPNPRGLAGQETQYF.